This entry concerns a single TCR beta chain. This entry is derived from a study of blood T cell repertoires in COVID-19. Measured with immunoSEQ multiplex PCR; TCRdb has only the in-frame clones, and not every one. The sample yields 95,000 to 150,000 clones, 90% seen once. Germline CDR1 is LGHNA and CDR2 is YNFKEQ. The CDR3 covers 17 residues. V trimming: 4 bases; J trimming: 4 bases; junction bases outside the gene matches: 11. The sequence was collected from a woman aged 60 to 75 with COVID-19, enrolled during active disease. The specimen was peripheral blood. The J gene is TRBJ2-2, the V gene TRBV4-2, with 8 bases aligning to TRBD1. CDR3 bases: TGTGCCAGCAGCCCCATGACCGGGACAGGTCCCACCGGGGAGCTGTTTTTT. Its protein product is CASSPMTGTGPTGELFF.